The 28 T cell receptor beta chains reported below all come from one sample, sequenced in a study of shared clonotypes between healthy human individuals. Naive CD8 cells lacked CD45RO and underwent positive selection for CCR7, leaving out terminally differentiated effector memory CD45RA+ cells. TCRdb keeps only in-frame clones here, not all; method: immunoSEQ multiplex PCR. Of 2 million to 2.5 million clones listed, roughly 95% are singletons. Source material: naive CD8+ T cells sorted from blood. The receptor source for this set is a young man in good health.

In the case of this clone: The junction shows a germline mismatch at one end, possibly a read error. J is TRBJ1-2 and V is TRBV29-1; D remains unclear. Germline V lookup: CDR1 SQVTM, CDR2 ANQGSEA. This CDR3 has 13 residues. The DNA of the CDR3 is TGCAACGTTGTTGGAGGGTCAGGCGATGGCTACACCTTC. This encodes CNVVGGSGDGYTF.

This chain connects TRBV6-1 to TRBJ1-2; no reliable D call. CDR3 length: 14 residues. In germline, CDR1 is MNHNS, CDR2 SASEGT. V gave up 7 bases and J gave up 6 bases, with 18 bases separating them. The CDR3 region has the DNA TGTGCCAGCACCGAAGGCGGGTTTTTAAATGGCTACACCTTC. As protein: CASTEGGFLNGYTF.

The genes are TRBV18 and TRBJ2-3; 14 positions agree with TRBD2. V lost 2 bases to trimming and J lost 4 bases; unmatched junction nucleotides: 8. From germline, CDR1 is KGHSH and CDR2 LQKENI. The CDR3 has 18 amino acids. CDR3: CASSPILGLAGGADTQYF. The CDR3 DNA follows: TGTGCCAGCTCACCAATACTCGGACTAGCGGGAGGCGCAGATACGCAGTATTTT.

The chain has TRBV25-1 and TRBJ1-1; perhaps TRBD1 as D (6 bases). Germline V gene data show CDR1 as MGHDK and CDR2 as SYGVNS. Between the trimmed V and J ends, which lost 6 bases and 1 base, there was a span of 12 bases. The length of the CDR3 is 14 residues. The CDR3 sequence: CASSRTDQNTEAFF. The CDR3 nucleotides read TGTGCCAGCAGCCGGACAGACCAGAACACTGAAGCTTTCTTT.

The chain recombines TRBV7-9 with TRBJ1-2, with D possibly TRBD1 on 5 matching bases. Trimming took off 5 bases at V and 4 bases at J, with 17 bases between the two ends. Per germline, CDR1 SEHNR and CDR2 FQNEAQ (reference sequence). The CDR3 covers 15 residues. Here the CDR3 DNA reads TGTGCCAGCAGCACGGAGGAGACAGATTTCTATGGCTACACCTTC. Amino acid sequence: CASSTEETDFYGYTF.

The chain carries TRBV10-3 and TRBJ2-7, with D unresolved. The V gene's germline CDR1 is ENHRY and CDR2 SYGVKD. There are 11 residues in the CDR3. Trimming removed 7 bases at V and 4 bases at J, with 8 bases between. CDR3 nucleotides: TGTGCCATCACGACTGGGTACGAGCAGTACTTC. Its protein is CAITTGYEQYF.

The chain couples TRBV6-1 to TRBJ2-7; 11 positions agree with TRBD2. Trimming removed 4 bases from V and 3 bases from J; junction bases left unmatched: 5. The V gene's germline CDR1 is MNHNS and CDR2 SASEGT. This CDR3 region has 15 residues. CDR3 in DNA: TGTGCCAGCAGTGGGGCTAGCGGGGGGCTCTACGAGCAGTACTTC. It translates to CASSGASGGLYEQYF.

The CDR3 nucleotides read TGTGCCAGCAGTTTACCCGACACGGGGCTAGCGGGACAAGAGACCCAGTACTTC. The encoded protein is CASSLPDTGLAGQETQYF. This chain links TRBV28 with TRBJ2-5; 9 bases are a match to TRBD2. J gave up 2 bases and V 2 bases, and 12 bases lay outside the gene matches. Looked up from germline, CDR1 is MDHEN and CDR2 is SYDVKM. The CDR3 runs to 18 residues.

DNA of the CDR3: TGCGCCAGCAGCTTGGTTGCAGACACCGGGGAGCTGTTTTTT. It translates to CASSLVADTGELFF. This chain connects TRBV5-1 to TRBJ2-2; D uncertain. Trimming removed 0 bases from V and 3 bases from J, with 6 bases in between. Germline V gene lookup returns CDR1 SGHRS and CDR2 YFSETQ. This CDR3 has 14 amino acids. Filled out from reference TRBV5-1 and TRBJ2-2, the complete variable domain reads KAGVTQTPRYLIKTRGQQVTLSCSPISGHRSVSWYQQTPGQGLQFLFEYFSETQRNKGNFPGRFSGRQFSNSRSEMNVSTLELGDSALYLCASSLVADTGELFFGEGSRLTVL.

CDR3 sequence reads: CASSYGYGGFDEQYF. CDR3 coding DNA: TGTGCCAGCAGTTATGGGTACGGGGGATTTGACGAGCAGTACTTC. J is TRBJ2-7 and V is TRBV6-5; maybe TRBD2 (6 bases). The germline V gene has CDR1 MNHEY and CDR2 SVGAGI. V lost 3 bases to trimming and J lost 5 bases, with 17 bases between them. The CDR3 has 15 amino acids.

The chain joins TRBV4-3 to TRBJ2-7; 10 nucleotides agree with TRBD2. J lost 3 bases, V lost 0 bases, and 5 bases had no gene match. CDR3 length: 16 residues. CDR1 is LGHNA and CDR2 is YSLEER in the germline V gene. CDR3 bases: TGCGCCAGCAGCCAAGATGAGGGGACTAGCGTCTACGAGCAGTACTTC. Translation: CASSQDEGTSVYEQYF.

The J gene is TRBJ1-2, the V gene TRBV27, with 7 positions matching TRBD1. Unmatched junction bases numbered 12, after V lost 5 bases and J lost 3 bases. This CDR3 has 16 amino acids. Germline V CDR1 and CDR2: MNHEY, SMNVEV (reference sequence). CDR3 coding DNA: TGTGCCAGCAGTCCCACGACTACAGGGGAGCACTATGGCTACACCTTC. As protein: CASSPTTTGEHYGYTF.

The rearrangement uses TRBV7-9 and TRBJ2-2; 14 bases align to TRBD2. This CDR3 region has 15 residues. Germline-derived CDR1 and CDR2 are SEHNR and FQNEAQ (reference sequence). The V gene end was trimmed by 5 bases and the J gene end by 6 bases; junction bases not matched to a gene: 2. The CDR3 here is CASSKTSGRAGELFF. The CDR3 DNA reads as TGTGCCAGCAGCAAGACTAGCGGGAGGGCCGGGGAGCTGTTTTTT.

The genes are TRBV15 and TRBJ1-2; D gene uncertain. This CDR3 has 13 residues. Germline V lookup: CDR1 LNHNV, CDR2 YYDKDF (reference sequence). Deletions cut 1 base from V and 4 bases from J, with 7 bases between. This chain's CDR3 is CATSRGTTYGYTF. The CDR3 DNA is TGTGCCACCAGCAGAGGTACTACCTATGGCTACACCTTC.

Comments on this clone: Other DNA sequences in this specimen translate into the identical CDR3. V is TRBV27 and J is TRBJ1-1, with D perhaps TRBD1 (6 bases). V lost 0 bases to trimming and J lost 0 bases, with 11 bases between them. The V gene's germline CDR1 is MNHEY and CDR2 SMNVEV (reference sequence). The CDR3 totals 16 residues. The CDR3 nucleotides are TGTGCCAGCAGTTTATCGGCGGGGGGCGTGAACACTGAAGCTTTCTTT. Amino acid sequence: CASSLSAGGVNTEAFF.

The chain couples TRBV6-1 to TRBJ2-7; TRBD2 agrees at 10 bases. The length of the CDR3 is 13 residues. Per the germline V gene, CDR1 is MNHNS and CDR2 is SASEGT. V was pared by 10 bases and J by 4 bases, with 7 bases of the junction left unmatched. The CDR3 nucleotides are TGTGCCACCCAGCTAGCGGGAGTGTACGAGCAGTACTTC. It is translated as CATQLAGVYEQYF.

This chain uses TRBV6-6 with TRBJ2-3; D may be TRBD1 (6 bases). Deletions cut 4 bases from V and 6 bases from J, with 17 bases between. The germline V gene encodes CDR1 MNHNY and CDR2 SVGAGI (reference sequence). There are 15 residues in the CDR3. This CDR3 is CASSSVSGQSDTQYF. CDR3 coding DNA: TGTGCCAGCAGTTCCGTATCCGGACAGTCGGATACGCAGTATTTT.

The DNA for the CDR3 is TGTGCCAGCAGCTTAAGCCAGGGATACACTGAAGCTTTCTTT. Its protein product is CASSLSQGYTEAFF. This chain links TRBV7-9 with TRBJ1-1; maybe TRBD1 (5 bases). V lost 2 bases, J lost 3 bases, and 10 bases lay in between. The CDR3 has 14 amino acids. Germline loops: CDR1 SEHNR, CDR2 FQNEAQ (reference sequence).

The chain couples TRBV19 to TRBJ1-1; no definite D call. This CDR3 spans 15 amino acids. The germline V gene encodes CDR1 LNHDA and CDR2 SQIVND (reference sequence). Trimming removed 3 bases at V and 3 bases at J, with 14 bases between. The CDR3: CASSMRQGWDTEAFF. The CDR3 DNA follows: TGTGCCAGTAGTATGCGGCAAGGCTGGGACACTGAAGCTTTCTTT.

This rearrangement joins TRBV10-3 to TRBJ1-1; D unresolved. V lost 2 bases, J lost 3 bases, and 22 bases lay in between. CDR3 size: 18 residues. Germline CDR1 reads ENHRY; CDR2 reads SYGVKD. CDR3 DNA sequence: TGTGCCATCAGTGAGCAACGGGGAGGTCTCGGTGGGGACACTGAAGCTTTCTTT. Its protein is CAISEQRGGLGGDTEAFF.

The chain links TRBV30 to TRBJ2-2; D not resolved. The germline V gene encodes CDR1 GTSNPN and CDR2 SVGIG (reference sequence). The CDR3 totals 12 residues. The germline V and J ends were trimmed by 4 bases and 5 bases, with 8 bases remaining between them. In DNA form, the CDR3 reads TGTGCCTGGACCCCCACAACCGGGGAGCTGTTTTTT. Protein product: CAWTPTTGELFF.

V is TRBV27 and J is TRBJ1-6; perhaps TRBD1 as D (5 bases). The CDR3 is made up of 18 amino acids. Per the germline V gene, CDR1 is MNHEY and CDR2 is SMNVEV (reference sequence). Trimming stripped 8 bases from V and 6 bases from J, with 26 bases between. The CDR3 sequence: CASSSRFQGNSGNSPLHF. As DNA, the CDR3 is TGTGCCAGCTCCTCAAGGTTTCAGGGCAATTCCGGTAATTCACCCCTCCACTTT.

V gene TRBV5-1 combines with J gene TRBJ2-1; possible D gene TRBD2, 5 bases. Trimming removed 4 bases from V and 8 bases from J, with 13 bases in between. The V gene's germline CDR1 is SGHRS and CDR2 YFSETQ. The CDR3 runs 13 residues. The CDR3 reads CASSLYYGDEQFF. In DNA form, the CDR3 reads TGCGCCAGCAGCCTGTACTACGGGGATGAGCAGTTCTTC. Supplemented by reference TRBV5-1 and TRBJ2-1, the full variable domain reads KAGVTQTPRYLIKTRGQQVTLSCSPISGHRSVSWYQQTPGQGLQFLFEYFSETQRNKGNFPGRFSGRQFSNSRSEMNVSTLELGDSALYLCASSLYYGDEQFFGPGTRLTVL.

The V call is TRBV15, the J call TRBJ2-7; 11 positions match TRBD2. Germline-derived CDR1 and CDR2 are LNHNV and YYDKDF (reference sequence). This CDR3 comprises 15 residues. V lost 5 bases, J lost 6 bases, and 9 bases stayed unmatched. For the CDR3, the DNA is TGTGCCACCAGCCGCGATCGGACTAGCGGGTTCGAGCAGTACTTC. Protein: CATSRDRTSGFEQYF.

The V call is TRBV28, the J call TRBJ1-6; 7 bases fit TRBD1. CDR3 length: 12 amino acids. V lost 6 bases to trimming and J lost 9 bases; unmatched junction nucleotides: 2. Germline V gene data show CDR1 as MDHEN and CDR2 as SYDVKM. CDR3 nucleotides: TGTGCCAGCAGCACAGGGGTTTCACCCCTCCACTTT. Residues: CASSTGVSPLHF.

The chain carries TRBV9 and TRBJ1-1, with TRBD1 matching over 9 bases. Germline assignment: CDR1 SGDLS and CDR2 YYNGEE. The CDR3 length is 14 residues. The V gene end was trimmed by 4 bases and the J gene end by 3 bases; junction bases not matched to a gene: 4. CDR3 protein: CASSMTGGDTEAFF. DNA of the CDR3: TGTGCCAGCAGCATGACAGGGGGGGACACTGAAGCTTTCTTT.

The CDR3 protein is CASSRVTRQPQHF. In nucleotides, the CDR3 is TGTGCCAGCAGCAGGGTGACGAGGCAGCCCCAGCATTTT. V gene TRBV21-1 combines with J gene TRBJ1-5. TRBV21-1 is annotated as a pseudogene. The CDR3 has 13 residues.

Turning to this clone: Other DNA sequences in this sample translate to the same CDR3. This CDR3 reads CASSLTPGQGANEQYF. The CDR3, as DNA: TGTGCCAGCAGCTTAACTCCGGGACAGGGGGCGAACGAGCAGTACTTC. This chain joins TRBV7-9 and TRBJ2-7, with 12 bases lining up with TRBD1. V shed 2 bases and J 5 bases; nucleotides not matched to a gene: 7. Germline V gene sequence: CDR1 SEHNR, CDR2 FQNEAQ (reference sequence). The CDR3 runs to 16 residues.